This T cell receptor (beta chain) was found in a study of blood T cell repertoires in COVID-19. Study in general: From the United States, Italy and Spain came samples of acute and convalescent COVID-19.

Assay used: immunoSEQ multiplex PCR; TCRdb lists only in-frame clones, some missing. The data contain 450,000 to 500,000 clones, around 85% of them singletons. There are 11 residues in the CDR3. Trimming left V 5 bases short and J 3 bases short, with 5 bases between. V and J are TRBV12-3 or TRBV12-4 and TRBJ2-7; D not certain. The sequence was collected from a human donor in a cohort sampled during active COVID-19. The sequencing sample was made of peripheral blood. In DNA, the CDR3 is TGTGCCAGCAGTCCCCACTACGAGCAGTACTTC. This sequence encodes CASSPHYEQYF.